The entry below gives a single T cell receptor (beta chain) sequence along with its context. Its antigen is currently unknown. The sample is drawn from a study of cytotoxic CD8 clonotypes in ibrutinib-treated CLL. Study context: Each sample contained, on average, roughly 260,000 productive templates and roughly 100,000 productive rearrangements. Broader study findings: For progressing versus sustained-remission patients, sampling times were not the same.

Germline V CDR1 and CDR2: SGHRS, YFSETQ. The CDR3 covers 14 residues. V was clipped by 5 bases and J by 7 bases, with 16 bases between them. Sequencing was performed with immunoSEQ multiplex PCR; in TCRdb, only in-frame clones are kept and a portion is missing. This sample has 40,000 or so clones, with approximately 70% found just once. This chain links TRBV5-1 with TRBJ1-5; no definite D call. Material: PBMCs, obtained at disease progression, from a patient treated with ibrutinib. This TCR was sampled from a human donor with chronic lymphocytic leukemia. DNA for the CDR3: TGCGCCAGCAGTTACAGCCCCTACTCCCAGCCCCAGCATTTT. It codes for CASSYSPYSQPQHF.